One sample yielded the 7 T cell receptor beta chains listed below, sequenced in a study of cytomegalovirus exposure and HLA in healthy donors. PCR involved 60 Vbeta and 13 Jbeta primers. Sequencing used immunoSEQ multiplex PCR; TCRdb keeps in-frame clones, though not all of them. The sample records roughly 120,000 clones, roughly 80% being singletons. Sequencing was performed on PBMCs. All receptors derive from a man aged 50 to 60 in good health and CMV-seronegative.

This chain connects TRBV4-2 to TRBJ2-4; 7 positions match TRBD2. CDR3 length: 16 residues. The germline gives CDR1 LGHNA, CDR2 YNFKEQ. J was trimmed by 4 bases and V by 2 bases; bases with no gene match: 8. The CDR3 nucleotides read TGTGCCAGCAGCCAACGGTCGCTAGCGGATAAAAACATTCAGTACTTC. This encodes CASSQRSLADKNIQYF.

This sequence joins TRBV7-2 and TRBJ2-2; the D is unclear. Between the trimmed V and J ends, which lost 1 base and 3 bases, there was a span of 9 bases. Germline V lookup: CDR1 SGHTA, CDR2 FQGNSA. The length of the CDR3 is 15 residues. The CDR3 loop is CASSLGPSDTGELFF. The CDR3 nucleotides read TGTGCCAGCAGCTTAGGACCCAGCGACACCGGGGAGCTGTTTTTT.

The genes are TRBV5-1 and TRBJ2-1; D may be TRBD1 (6 bases). The germline V and J ends were trimmed by 4 bases and 4 bases, with 15 bases remaining between them. Germline CDR1 reads SGHRS; CDR2 reads YFSETQ. The CDR3 is made up of 15 amino acids. The CDR3 sequence is CASSDQGNPYNEQFF. In nucleotides, the CDR3 is TGCGCCAGCAGCGACCAGGGGAACCCTTACAATGAGCAGTTCTTC.

In this sample, this clone turned up a few times. The chain uses TRBV13 and TRBJ2-7; D gene ambiguous. The CDR3 loop spans 16 amino acids. Germline values: CDR1 PRHDT, CDR2 FYEKMQ (reference sequence). V lost 4 bases and J lost 2, with 18 bases in between. The CDR3 protein is CASSYSTVLTPYEQYF. The CDR3 coding sequence is TGTGCCAGCAGCTACAGCACTGTGCTCACACCCTACGAGCAGTACTTC.

This clone was seen only a few times. The rearrangement joins TRBV29-1 to TRBJ2-7, with D perhaps TRBD1 (7 bases). This CDR3 has 13 residues. Trimming removed 6 bases at V and 3 bases at J, with 15 bases between. CDR1 and CDR2 (germline): SQVTM, ANQGSEA. The DNA of the CDR3 is TGCAGCGTCTCGCAGGGGGGAGGCTACGAGCAGTACTTC. Translated: CSVSQGGGYEQYF.

The CDR3 DNA sequence: TGTGCCAGCAGCTTAAATGCCCCCGTCTCCGGCAATGAGCAGTTCTTC. Its translation is CASSLNAPVSGNEQFF. V and J are TRBV7-2 and TRBJ2-1; no clear D gene. CDR1 SGHTA and CDR2 FQGNSA come from the germline V gene. The V and J ends lost 2 bases and 6 bases respectively, with 17 bases between them. The CDR3 extends over 16 amino acids.

As regards this clone: Other DNA sequences from this sample encode an identical CDR3 as well. The chain couples TRBV4-3 to TRBJ2-3; 12 positions agree with TRBD2. CDR3 length equals 15 residues. J gave up 1 base and V 4 bases, and 0 bases lay outside the gene matches. Germline CDR1 reads LGHNA; CDR2 reads YSLEER. The CDR3 region has the DNA TGCGCCAGCAGCCGACTAGCGGGGGGCACAGATACGCAGTATTTT. Translated: CASSRLAGGTDTQYF.